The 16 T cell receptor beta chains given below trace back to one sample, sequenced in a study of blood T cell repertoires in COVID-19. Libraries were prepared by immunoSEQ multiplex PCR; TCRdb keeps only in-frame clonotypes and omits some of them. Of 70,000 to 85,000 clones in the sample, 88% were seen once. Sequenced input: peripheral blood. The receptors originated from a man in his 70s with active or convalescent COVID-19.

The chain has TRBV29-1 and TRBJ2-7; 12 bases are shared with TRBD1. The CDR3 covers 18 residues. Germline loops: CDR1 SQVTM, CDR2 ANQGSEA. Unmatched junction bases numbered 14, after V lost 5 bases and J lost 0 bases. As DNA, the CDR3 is TGCAGCGTTACCCCGGGACAGGGGGCCCAAACGAGCTCCTACGAGCAGTACTTC. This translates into CSVTPGQGAQTSSYEQYF.

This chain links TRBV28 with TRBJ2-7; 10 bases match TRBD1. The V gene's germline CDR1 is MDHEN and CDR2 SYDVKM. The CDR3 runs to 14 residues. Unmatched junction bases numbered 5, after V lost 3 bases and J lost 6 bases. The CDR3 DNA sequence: TGTGCCAGCAGTTTCACCGGGACAGGGGCCGAGCAGTACTTC. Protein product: CASSFTGTGAEQYF. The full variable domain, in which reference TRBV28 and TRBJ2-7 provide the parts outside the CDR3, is DVKVTQSSRYLVKRTGEKVFLECVQDMDHENMFWYRQDPGLGLRLIYFSYDVKMKEKGDIPEGYSVSREKKERFSLILESASTNQTSMYLCASSFTGTGAEQYFGPGTRLTVT.

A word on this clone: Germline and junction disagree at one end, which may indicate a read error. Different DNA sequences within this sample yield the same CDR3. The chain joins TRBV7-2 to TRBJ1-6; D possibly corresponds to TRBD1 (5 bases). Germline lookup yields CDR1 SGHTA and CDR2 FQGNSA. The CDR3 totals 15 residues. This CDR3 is CASSLKAGRNSPLHF. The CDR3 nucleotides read TGTGCTAGCAGCTTAAAGGCAGGGCGTAATTCACCCCTCCACTTT.

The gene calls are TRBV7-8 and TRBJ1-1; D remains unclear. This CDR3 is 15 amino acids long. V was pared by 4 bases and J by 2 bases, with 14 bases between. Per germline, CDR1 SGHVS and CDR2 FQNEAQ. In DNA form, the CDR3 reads TGTGCCAGCAGCTCCCTTAACAGTATAAACACTGAAGCTTTCTTT. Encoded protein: CASSSLNSINTEAFF.

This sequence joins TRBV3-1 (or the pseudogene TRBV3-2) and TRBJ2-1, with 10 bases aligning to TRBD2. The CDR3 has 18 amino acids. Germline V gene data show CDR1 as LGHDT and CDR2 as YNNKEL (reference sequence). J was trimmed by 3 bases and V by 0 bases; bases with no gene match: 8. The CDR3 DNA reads TGTGCCAGCAGCCAAGATGCTAGCGGGGGACAAAACTACAATGAGCAGTTCTTC. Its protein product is CASSQDASGGQNYNEQFF.

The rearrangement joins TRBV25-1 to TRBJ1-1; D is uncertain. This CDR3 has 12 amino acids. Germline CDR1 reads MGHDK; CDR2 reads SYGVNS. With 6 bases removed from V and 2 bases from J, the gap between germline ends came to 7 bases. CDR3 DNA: TGTGCCAGCAGGGGAGGTAACACTGAAGCTTTCTTT. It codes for CASRGGNTEAFF. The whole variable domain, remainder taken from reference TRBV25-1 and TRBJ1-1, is EADIYQTPRYLVIGTGKKITLECSQTMGHDKMYWYQQDPGMELHLIHYSYGVNSTEKGDLSSESTVSRIRTEHFPLTLESARPSHTSQYLCASRGGNTEAFFGQGTRLTVV.

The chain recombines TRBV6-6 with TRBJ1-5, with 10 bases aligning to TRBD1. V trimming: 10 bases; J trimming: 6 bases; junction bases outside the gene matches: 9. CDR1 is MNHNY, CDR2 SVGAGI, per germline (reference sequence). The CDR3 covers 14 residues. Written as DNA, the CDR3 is TGTGCCACCAAGGGGACAGGGGTGGGTCAGCCCCAGCATTTT. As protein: CATKGTGVGQPQHF.

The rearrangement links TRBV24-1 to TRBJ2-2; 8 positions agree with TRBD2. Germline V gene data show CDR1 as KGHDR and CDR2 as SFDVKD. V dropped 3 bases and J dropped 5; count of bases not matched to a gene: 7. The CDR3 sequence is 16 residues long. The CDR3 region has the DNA TGTGCCACCAGTGATCCTCGGGAGGGTTGGACCGGGGAGCTGTTTTTT. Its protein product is CATSDPREGWTGELFF.

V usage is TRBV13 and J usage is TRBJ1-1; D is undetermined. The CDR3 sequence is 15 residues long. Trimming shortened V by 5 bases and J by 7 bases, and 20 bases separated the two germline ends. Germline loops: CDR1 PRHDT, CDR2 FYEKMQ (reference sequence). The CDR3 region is CASSGRGRAEGEAFF. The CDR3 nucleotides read TGTGCCAGCAGCGGAAGAGGACGGGCGGAGGGTGAAGCTTTCTTT.

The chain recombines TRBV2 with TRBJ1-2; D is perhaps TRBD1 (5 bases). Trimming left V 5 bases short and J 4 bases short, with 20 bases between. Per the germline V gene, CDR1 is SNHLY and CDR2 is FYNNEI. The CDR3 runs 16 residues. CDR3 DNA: TGTGCCAGCAGTCTCCGGGACTCTCGGGAGGGCTATGGCTACACCTTC. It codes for CASSLRDSREGYGYTF. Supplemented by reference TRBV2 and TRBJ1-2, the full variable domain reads EPEVTQTPSHQVTQMGQEVILRCVPISNHLYFYWYRQILGQKVEFLVSFYNNEISEKSEIFDDQFSVERPDGSNFTLKIRSTKLEDSAMYFCASSLRDSREGYGYTFGSGTRLTVV.

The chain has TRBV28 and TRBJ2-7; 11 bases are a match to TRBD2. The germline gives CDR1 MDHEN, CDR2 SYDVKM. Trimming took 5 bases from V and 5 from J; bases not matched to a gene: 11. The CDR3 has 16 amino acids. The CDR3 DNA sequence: TGTGCCAGCAGTAGCCCTAGCGGGAGGCTCCTGAACGAGCAGTACTTC. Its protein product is CASSSPSGRLLNEQYF.

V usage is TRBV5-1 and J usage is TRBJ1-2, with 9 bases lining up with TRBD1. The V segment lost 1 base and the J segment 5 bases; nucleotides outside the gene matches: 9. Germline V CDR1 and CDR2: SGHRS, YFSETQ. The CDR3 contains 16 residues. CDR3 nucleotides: TGCGCCAGCAGCTTGACCCCGGGACAGGGAGGATATGGCTACACCTTC. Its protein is CASSLTPGQGGYGYTF.

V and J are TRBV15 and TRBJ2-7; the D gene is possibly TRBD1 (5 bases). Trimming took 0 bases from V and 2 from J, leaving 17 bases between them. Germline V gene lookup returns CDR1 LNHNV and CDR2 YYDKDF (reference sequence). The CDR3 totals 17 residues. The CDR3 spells CATSRDHGKGITYEQYF. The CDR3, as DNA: TGTGCCACCAGCAGAGATCATGGAAAGGGGATCACCTACGAGCAGTACTTC.

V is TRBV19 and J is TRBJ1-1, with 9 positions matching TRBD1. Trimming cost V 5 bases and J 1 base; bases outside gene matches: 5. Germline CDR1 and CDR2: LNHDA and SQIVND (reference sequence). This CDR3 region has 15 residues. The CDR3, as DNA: TGTGCCAGTAGTGGGACAGGGCATCGGAACACTGAAGCTTTCTTT. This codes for CASSGTGHRNTEAFF.

CDR3 nucleotides: TGTGCCTGGTCCAACAGGCCCCCCTACGAGCAGTACTTC. Protein: CAWSNRPPYEQYF. This chain links TRBV30 with TRBJ2-7, with D possibly being TRBD1 (5 bases). The ends were cut back, 5 bases at V and 2 bases at J, with 13 bases in the middle. The CDR3 spans 13 residues. CDR1 and CDR2 (germline): GTSNPN, SVGIG (reference sequence).

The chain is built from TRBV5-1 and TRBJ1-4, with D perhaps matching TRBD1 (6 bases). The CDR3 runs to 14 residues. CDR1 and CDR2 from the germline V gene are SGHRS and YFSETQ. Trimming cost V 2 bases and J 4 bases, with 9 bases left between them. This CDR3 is CASSLQGFNEKLFF. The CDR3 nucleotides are TGCGCCAGCAGCTTACAGGGTTTTAATGAAAAACTGTTTTTT.